The rows below give T cell receptor beta chains drawn from one sample of a study of tumor-infiltrating lymphocytes in primary liver carcinoma. Each CDR3 protein gets one entry after TCRdb re-called the multiplex PCR reads with MiXCR. The table records about 320,000 distinct CDR3 sequences, 50% to 75% of them present only once. Sequenced material: peripheral blood. The receptor set was obtained from a woman in her twenties or thirties with primary liver carcinoma and hepatitis B virus infection. Each CDR3 is given with its conserved first and last residue. The D gene is left open where the match is weak. Expanded clones are given a class, and other clones once, few, many or no size at all.

size: NA; D: NA; V: TRBV11-2; J: TRBJ1-4; CDR3: CASSYGVANEKLPF; DNA: TGTGCCAGCAGCTACGGGGTAGCTAATGAAAAACTGCCCTTT
size: NA; D: TRBD2; V: TRBV11-2; J: TRBJ2-3; CDR3: CASSPRERREAKDTQYF; DNA: TGTGCCAGTAGCCCCCGGGAGCGGCGGGAGGCCAAAGATACGCAGTATTTT
size: NA; D: NA; V: TRBV11-3; J: TRBJ1-5; CDR3: CASSASWCQPHHF; DNA: TGTGCCAGCAGCGCCAGTTGGTGTCAGCCCCACCATTTT
size: NA; D: NA; V: TRBV30; J: TRBJ2-7; CDR3: CAWSLSQSYEQYF; DNA: TGTGCCTGGAGCCTGTCCCAGAGCTACGAGCAGTACTTC
size: NA; D: NA; V: TRBV11-3; J: TRBJ1-2; CDR3: CASSLDNAVIYGYIF; DNA: TGTGCCAGCAGCTTAGATAACGCAGTTATCTATGGCTACATCTTC
size: NA; D: TRBD1; V: TRBV6-1; J: TRBJ2-5; CDR3: CASSEGQGQETQYF; DNA: TGTGCCAGCAGTGAAGGACAGGGACAAGAGACCCAGTACTTC
size: NA; D: NA; V: TRBV5-6; J: TRBJ1-1; CDR3: CANSLSPNTEAFF; DNA: TGTGCCAACAGCTTGTCCCCGAACACTGAAGCTTTCTTT
size: NA; D: NA; V: TRBV6-1; J: TRBJ2-7; CDR3: CALRITAYEQYF; DNA: TGTGCTCTTAGGATAACCGCCTACGAGCAGTACTTC
size: many; D: NA; V: TRBV6-2/TRBV6-3; J: TRBJ1-2; CDR3: CASNSRGHGYTF; DNA: TGTGCCAGCAACTCCCGGGGGCATGGCTACACCTTC
size: NA; D: TRBD1; V: TRBV6-1; J: TRBJ2-3; CDR3: CASRGTGGRVDTQYF; DNA: TGTGCCAGCAGGGGAACAGGGGGCCGCGTAGATACGCAGTATTTT
size: NA; D: NA; V: TRBV5-6; J: TRBJ2-5; CDR3: CASSLLGEQETQYF; DNA: TGTGCCAGCAGCTTGCTCGGGGAGCAAGAGACCCAGTACTTC
size: NA; D: NA; V: TRBV11-1; J: TRBJ1-1; CDR3: CASGLFQEGVTEAFF; DNA: TGTGCCAGCGGCTTATTTCAAGAGGGTGTCACTGAAGCTTTCTTT
size: NA; D: NA; V: TRBV7-8; J: TRBJ2-5; CDR3: CASSSLGNQETQYF; DNA: TGTGCCAGCAGCTCCCTGGGCAATCAAGAGACCCAGTACTTC
size: NA; D: NA; V: TRBV19; J: TRBJ2-5; CDR3: CTSSIRGRETQYF; DNA: TGTACCAGTAGTATACGTGGAAGGGAGACCCAGTACTTC
size: NA; D: NA; V: TRBV12-3/TRBV12-4; J: TRBJ2-1; CDR3: CASSYGNEHFF; DNA: TGTGCCAGCAGTTACGGGAATGAGCACTTCTTC
size: many; D: NA; V: TRBV6-2/TRBV6-3; J: TRBJ1-1; CDR3: CASSPIGRNTEAFF; DNA: TGTGCCAGCAGTCCAATTGGACGGAACACTGAAGCTTTCTTT
size: NA; D: TRBD1; V: TRBV30; J: TRBJ1-5; CDR3: CAWSQGAGNQPQHF; DNA: TGTGCCTGGAGTCAGGGGGCAGGTAATCAGCCCCAGCATTTT
size: NA; D: NA; V: TRBV11-2; J: TRBJ2-2; CDR3: CASSLGKLGTRELFF; DNA: TGTGCCAGCAGCTTGGGGAAGCTCGGAACCAGGGAGCTGTTTTTT
size: NA; D: TRBD2; V: TRBV20-1; J: TRBJ2-4; CDR3: CSASRSLAGGHIQYF; DNA: TGCAGTGCAAGCCGTTCCCTAGCGGGAGGGCACATTCAGTACTTC
size: NA; D: TRBD2; V: TRBV11-2; J: TRBJ2-2; CDR3: CASSPRLAGGLNSGELFF; DNA: TGTGCCAGCAGTCCACGACTAGCGGGAGGCCTGAACAGCGGGGAGCTGTTTTTT
size: many; D: NA; V: TRBV10-3; J: TRBJ2-3; CDR3: CATAQNVGGAADTQYF; DNA: TGTGCCACTGCGCAAAATGTCGGAGGTGCGGCAGATACGCAGTATTTT
size: NA; D: NA; V: TRBV28; J: TRBJ2-1; CDR3: CASSLNTGFDPTGHFF; DNA: TGTGCCAGCAGTTTAAATACGGGATTTGACCCCACGGGGCATTTCTTC
size: many; D: TRBD2; V: TRBV29-1; J: TRBJ2-1; CDR3: CSVGTELAGFNEQFF; DNA: TGCAGCGTTGGGACAGAACTAGCGGGATTCAATGAGCAGTTCTTC
size: many; D: TRBD2; V: TRBV6-5; J: TRBJ2-3; CDR3: CASSPSGDTQYF; DNA: TGTGCCAGCAGCCCTAGCGGAGATACGCAGTATTTT
size: NA; D: TRBD2; V: TRBV7-9; J: TRBJ2-3; CDR3: CASPRAGVADTPYF; DNA: TGTGCCAGCCCCCGAGCGGGAGTGGCAGATACGCCGTATTTT
size: many; D: NA; V: TRBV12-3/TRBV12-4; J: TRBJ2-3; CDR3: CASRSSGRSDTQYF; DNA: TGTGCCAGCAGGTCCTCCGGGCGATCGGATACGCAGTATTTT
size: NA; D: TRBD2; V: TRBV4-2; J: TRBJ2-6; CDR3: CASSRDLNQAGGFGADVLIF; DNA: TGTGCCAGCAGCCGAGATCTTAACCAGGCGGGAGGCTTTGGGGCCGACGTCCTGATTTTC
size: few; D: NA; V: TRBV24-1; J: TRBJ2-1; CDR3: CATSDPSGLSTGEQFF; DNA: TGTGCCACCAGTGACCCAAGCGGACTCTCCACCGGGGAGCAGTTCTTC
size: many; D: NA; V: TRBV5-5; J: TRBJ2-7; CDR3: CASTIGTEQYF; DNA: TGTGCCAGTACTATTGGAACCGAGCAGTACTTC
size: NA; D: NA; V: TRBV6-6; J: TRBJ2-7; CDR3: CASSYSVNEQYF; DNA: TGTGCCAGCAGTTACTCCGTCAACGAGCAGTACTTC
size: few; D: TRBD2; V: TRBV10-3; J: TRBJ2-1; CDR3: CAISGTSGSSYNEQFF; DNA: TGTGCCATCAGCGGGACTAGCGGGAGTAGTTACAATGAGCAGTTCTTC
size: NA; D: NA; V: TRBV11-2; J: TRBJ2-2; CDR3: CANSTPVGRHGELFF; DNA: TGTGCCAACAGCACGCCGGTGGGAAGGCACGGGGAGTTGTTTTTT
size: many; D: NA; V: TRBV4-2; J: TRBJ2-1; CDR3: CASSQGAGGDSYNEQFF; DNA: TGTGCCAGCAGCCAGGGGGCTGGGGGGGATTCCTACAATGAGCAGTTCTTC
size: few; D: TRBD1; V: TRBV12-3/TRBV12-4; J: TRBJ1-2; CDR3: CASRIYRGGSDGYTF; DNA: TGTGCCAGCAGGATCTACCGAGGGGGCAGCGATGGCTACACCTTC
size: NA; D: NA; V: TRBV28; J: TRBJ2-5; CDR3: CASSSSPQETQYF; DNA: TGTGCCAGCAGTTCATCCCCCCAAGAGACCCAGTACTTC
size: NA; D: NA; V: TRBV19; J: TRBJ2-5; CDR3: CASSISGNEQYF; DNA: TGTGCCAGTAGTATATCGGGTAATGAGCAATACTTC
size: NA; D: NA; V: TRBV11-2; J: TRBJ2-3; CDR3: CASNFHMGAQRGTDTQYF; DNA: TGTGCCAGCAACTTTCATATGGGGGCTCAGCGGGGCACAGATACCCAGTATTTT
size: NA; D: NA; V: TRBV6-2/TRBV6-3; J: TRBJ2-7; CDR3: CAFRNSFDRSYLSYEQYF; DNA: TGTGCCTTCCGAAATTCCTTCGACAGGTCCTACCTCTCCTACGAGCAGTACTTC
size: NA; D: NA; V: TRBV6-5; J: TRBJ2-7; CDR3: CASRITQTGDYGEQYF; DNA: TGTGCCAGCAGGATCACACAGACAGGGGACTACGGCGAGCAGTACTTC
size: NA; D: NA; V: TRBV4-1; J: TRBJ1-6; CDR3: CASSQDRISWGTENSPLHF; DNA: TGCGCCAGCAGTCAAGATCGGATTAGCTGGGGGACGGAGAATTCACCCCTCCACTTT